Below, 20 T cell receptor beta chains from the same sample are listed, as sequenced in a study of T-cell reconstitution after alpha-beta-depleted transplantation in children. Researchers prepared the TCRbeta library using unique molecular identifiers, the study reports. Via MiXCR, TCRdb re-called the PCR reads, giving one row per CDR3 protein. The sample shows under 350,000 distinct CDR3 sequences, nearly 10% of them seen only once. The source material was PBMCs from the stem cell graft donor, sampled from the stem cell graft. The source of these receptors is a human donor who donated a stem cell graft to a child with SCID.

This chain uses TRBV6-5 with TRBJ1-5; the D is unclear. This CDR3 spans 14 amino acids. Germline lookup yields CDR1 MNHEY and CDR2 SVGAGI. Trimming stripped 3 bases from V and 4 bases from J, with 10 bases between. CDR3 bases: TGTGCCAGCAGTTATTACGGGGTAAATCAGCCCCAGCATTTT. Translated: CASSYYGVNQPQHF.

V and J are TRBV15 and TRBJ1-1; D not resolved. The germline V gene has CDR1 LNHNV and CDR2 YYDKDF (reference sequence). Deletions cut 0 bases from V and 4 bases from J, with 0 bases between. CDR3 length: 11 residues. The CDR3 DNA is TGTGCCACCAGCAGAGACACTGAAGCTTTCTTT. This codes for CATSRDTEAFF.

This clonotype was seen more than once but under ten times. The V gene is TRBV7-2, the J gene TRBJ2-7, with D perhaps matching TRBD1 (5 bases). V gave up 5 bases and J gave up 2 bases, with 13 bases separating them. Germline CDR1 reads SGHTA; CDR2 reads FQGNSA. This CDR3 comprises 14 residues. The CDR3 is CASSPSDNPYEQYF. CDR3 bases: TGTGCCAGCAGCCCTTCGGACAACCCCTACGAGCAGTACTTC.

This clonotype was detected a few times. The chain recombines TRBV29-1 with TRBJ1-5; 8 bases agree with TRBD1. Germline-derived CDR1 and CDR2 are SQVTM and ANQGSEA. The CDR3 spans 13 residues. The V segment lost 6 bases and the J segment 6 bases; nucleotides outside the gene matches: 7. CDR3 residues: CSVGQGRGQPQHF. The CDR3 nucleotides read TGCAGCGTCGGACAGGGTCGGGGTCAGCCCCAGCATTTT. Full variable domain (missing parts from reference TRBV29-1 and TRBJ1-5): SAVISQKPSRDICQRGTSLTIQCQVDSQVTMMFWYRQQPGQSLTLIATANQGSEATYESGFVIDKFPISRPNLTFSTLTVSNMSPEDSSIYLCSVGQGRGQPQHFGDGTRLSIL.

At least ten counts were recorded for this clonotype. The rearrangement joins TRBV10-2 to TRBJ2-7, with TRBD2 matching over 8 bases. The V gene end was trimmed by 5 bases and the J gene end by 3 bases; junction bases not matched to a gene: 6. The germline gives CDR1 WSHSY, CDR2 SAAADI. The CDR3 totals 14 residues. For the CDR3, the DNA is TGCGCCAGCAGTTCCCTCGCGGGGGGCTACGAGCAGTACTTC. Amino acids: CASSSLAGGYEQYF.

This CDR3 reads CASSVATRGNEQFF. The CDR3 nucleotides are TGTGCCAGCAGCGTAGCTACCCGGGGTAATGAGCAGTTCTTC. The gene calls are TRBV9 and TRBJ2-1, with D perhaps TRBD2 (5 bases). V lost 0 bases to trimming and J lost 7 bases, with 11 bases between them. The CDR3 runs to 14 residues. The germline V gene encodes CDR1 SGDLS and CDR2 YYNGEE.

In its sample, this clonotype was seen many times. The chain employs TRBV5-1 and TRBJ1-4; 9 bases are shared with TRBD1. CDR3 length equals 16 residues. Germline V gene sequence: CDR1 SGHRS, CDR2 YFSETQ. Unmatched junction bases numbered 11, after V lost 3 bases and J lost 8 bases. The CDR3 sequence is CASSSTLGQGREKLFF. Here the CDR3 DNA reads TGCGCCAGCAGCTCAACACTGGGACAGGGAAGAGAAAAACTGTTTTTT.

The gene calls are TRBV7-7 and TRBJ2-7, with D uncertain. Trimming removed 1 base from V and 5 bases from J, with 9 bases in between. This CDR3 contains 13 residues. CDR1 SSHAT and CDR2 FNYEAQ come from the germline V gene (reference sequence). CDR3 amino acids: CASSLGLWDEQYF. The CDR3 DNA sequence: TGTGCCAGCAGCTTAGGGCTCTGGGACGAGCAGTACTTC.

This clonotype was seen only a few times. The chain has TRBV7-9 and TRBJ2-1; D is perhaps TRBD1 (6 bases). V lost 5 bases to trimming and J lost 8 bases, with 16 bases between them. The CDR3 sequence is 14 residues long. Germline-derived CDR1 and CDR2 are SEHNR and FQNEAQ (reference sequence). For the CDR3, the DNA is TGTGCCAGCAGCCCATACCAGGGGTGGGATGAGCAGTTCTTC. It is translated as CASSPYQGWDEQFF.

This clonotype was detected many times. The chain has TRBV7-9 and TRBJ1-1; D call uncertain. Trimming took off 5 bases at V and 0 bases at J, with 10 bases between the two ends. There are 14 residues in the CDR3. From germline, CDR1 is SEHNR and CDR2 FQNEAQ (reference sequence). This chain's CDR3 is CASSLGAMNTEAFF. CDR3 coding DNA: TGTGCCAGCAGCCTCGGCGCGATGAACACTGAAGCTTTCTTT.

Notes on this clonotype: Compared with germline, one end of the junction differs, possibly owing to a read error. The rearrangement links TRBV27 to TRBJ2-5, with D perhaps TRBD1 (5 bases). Germline CDR1 is MNHEY and CDR2 is SMNVEV (reference sequence). The CDR3 totals 13 residues. CDR3 coding DNA: TGTGCCAGCAGTGTATCAGGACAAGAGACCAAGTACTTC. This codes for CASSVSGQETKYF.

This clonotype was observed a handful of times. This chain uses TRBV14 with TRBJ1-1; TRBD1 is a possible D gene (5 bases). Trimming left V 0 bases short and J 6 bases short, with 14 bases between. CDR1 and CDR2 from the germline V gene are SGHDN and FVKESK. The CDR3 runs to 15 residues. The CDR3 DNA sequence: TGTGCCAGCAGCCAAGACCCGGGGGGTTTCGCTGAAGCTTTCTTT. Translating gives CASSQDPGGFAEAFF.

Many counts were recorded for this clonotype. This chain joins TRBV20-1 and TRBJ2-1; a weak D match, TRBD2 (6 bases). Germline CDR1 is DFQATT and CDR2 is SNEGSKA (reference sequence). The ends were cut back, 5 bases at V and 8 bases at J, with 19 bases in the middle. The CDR3 contains 14 residues. In DNA, the CDR3 is TGCAGTGCTGGGGCCGGGACTGCCTCGTATGAGCAGTTCTTC. Translated, it gives CSAGAGTASYEQFF.

This clonotype was counted between two and nine times. The rearrangement links TRBV7-9 to TRBJ2-7, with D tentatively TRBD2 (5 bases). V was cut by 3 bases and J by 5 bases, with 17 bases left in between. The CDR3 has 15 residues. The germline CDR1 and CDR2 sequences are SEHNR and FQNEAQ (reference sequence). CDR3 sequence (DNA): TGTGCCAGCAGCTTTTTGACGGGGAAAAGCAACGAGCAGTACTTC. Translated: CASSFLTGKSNEQYF.

This clonotype was seen many times. DNA for the CDR3: TGTGCCAGCAGCTTGGTTACGGCAGGGAGGGACACCGGGGAGCTGTTTTTT. The encoded protein is CASSLVTAGRDTGELFF. The chain couples TRBV5-6 to TRBJ2-2; TRBD2 agrees at 7 bases. The CDR3 contains 17 residues. From germline, CDR1 is SGHDT and CDR2 YYEEEE. V trimming: 0 bases; J trimming: 3 bases; junction bases outside the gene matches: 8. Drawing the rest from reference TRBV5-6 and TRBJ2-2, the complete variable domain is DAGVTQSPTHLIKTRGQQVTLRCSPKSGHDTVSWYQQALGQGPQFIFQYYEEEERQRGNFPDRFSGHQFPNYSSELNVNALLLGDSALYLCASSLVTAGRDTGELFFGEGSRLTVL.

This clonotype was counted many times. This chain uses TRBV3-1 with TRBJ1-2; D remains unclear. Trimming pared 1 base from V and 0 bases from J, leaving 6 bases between. The CDR3 extends over 14 amino acids. Germline CDR1 LGHDT, CDR2 YNNKEL (reference sequence). CDR3 nucleotides: TGTGCCAGCAGCCAAGGGGCAGCTAACTATGGCTACACCTTC. Protein product: CASSQGAANYGYTF.

The chain uses TRBV7-2 and TRBJ2-4, with 7 positions matching TRBD1. This CDR3 has 17 amino acids. J lost 4 bases, V lost 3 bases, and 12 bases had no gene match. Germline CDR1 SGHTA, CDR2 FQGNSA. In nucleotides, the CDR3 is TGTGCCAGCAGCTTGGACCCGACAGGGCCCAGAAAAAACATTCAGTACTTC. It encodes CASSLDPTGPRKNIQYF.

In this sample, this clonotype turned up a few times. This sequence joins TRBV7-6 and TRBJ2-3, with D possibly being TRBD1 or TRBD2 (6 bases each). Between the trimmed V and J ends, which lost 3 bases and 2 bases, there was a span of 18 bases. Germline loops: CDR1 SGHVS, CDR2 FNYEAQ. This CDR3 spans 17 amino acids. The CDR3, as DNA: TGTGCCAGCAGCTTGCTCTCCGGGGGCCAATACACAGATACGCAGTATTTT. Translating it yields CASSLLSGGQYTDTQYF.

The chain employs TRBV7-9 and TRBJ2-1; TRBD1 aligns across 9 bases. Germline V gene sequence: CDR1 SEHNR, CDR2 FQNEAQ (reference sequence). The CDR3 sequence is 16 residues long. The junction had 7 bases not matched to a gene; V was cut back by 1 base and J by 6 bases. The CDR3 nucleotides are TGTGCCAGCAGCTTAGAGGTGGGACAGGGCCTCAATGAGCAGTTCTTC. Translation gives CASSLEVGQGLNEQFF.

This clonotype was seen a handful of times. V and J are TRBV12-3 or TRBV12-4 and TRBJ1-5, with TRBD1 matching over 7 bases. The junction had 11 bases not matched to a gene; V was cut back by 6 bases and J by 6 bases. This CDR3 has 15 residues. The CDR3 protein is CASSVQRGGRQPQHF. The CDR3 nucleotides are TGTGCCAGCAGCGTCCAGAGAGGGGGCCGTCAGCCCCAGCATTTT.